These 3 T cell receptor beta chains were sequenced from one sample in a study of siplizumab effects on memory and regulatory T cells. Profiling relied on immunoSEQ multiplex PCR, and the TCRdb table lists in-frame clones only, not all of them. Among 70,000 to 100,000 clones listed, more than 95% were seen once. Sequencing used naive CD4+ T cells sorted from blood. The receptor source for this set is a human donor in good health.

V gene TRBV4-2 combines with J gene TRBJ2-4, with TRBD2 matching over 10 bases. The germline CDR1 and CDR2 sequences are LGHNA and YNFKEQ. Losses at the gene ends were 0 bases for V and 1 base for J; bases not matched to a gene: 12. This CDR3 is built from 20 residues. Here the CDR3 reads CASSQDWIAGGGFAKNIQYF. CDR3 DNA: TGTGCCAGCAGCCAAGATTGGATAGCGGGGGGCGGTTTCGCCAAAAACATTCAGTACTTC.

This chain uses TRBV7-2 with TRBJ2-5; 12 bases are a match to TRBD2. The CDR3 runs 15 residues. The trim removed 5 bases at V and 4 bases at J, leaving 5 bases unmatched. Germline V CDR1 and CDR2: SGHTA, FQGNSA. The CDR3 loop reads CASSRTSGGPETQYF. The CDR3 nucleotides are TGTGCCAGCAGCCGTACTAGCGGGGGGCCAGAGACCCAGTACTTC.

This chain uses TRBV29-1 with TRBJ1-4; tentative D call: TRBD1 (5 bases). Germline CDR1 is SQVTM and CDR2 is ANQGSEA. Trimming left V 6 bases short and J 8 bases short, with 16 bases between. The CDR3 length is 13 residues. CDR3 protein: CSVGTPAGEKLFF. DNA of the CDR3: TGCAGCGTCGGGACCCCTGCGGGAGAAAAACTGTTTTTT.